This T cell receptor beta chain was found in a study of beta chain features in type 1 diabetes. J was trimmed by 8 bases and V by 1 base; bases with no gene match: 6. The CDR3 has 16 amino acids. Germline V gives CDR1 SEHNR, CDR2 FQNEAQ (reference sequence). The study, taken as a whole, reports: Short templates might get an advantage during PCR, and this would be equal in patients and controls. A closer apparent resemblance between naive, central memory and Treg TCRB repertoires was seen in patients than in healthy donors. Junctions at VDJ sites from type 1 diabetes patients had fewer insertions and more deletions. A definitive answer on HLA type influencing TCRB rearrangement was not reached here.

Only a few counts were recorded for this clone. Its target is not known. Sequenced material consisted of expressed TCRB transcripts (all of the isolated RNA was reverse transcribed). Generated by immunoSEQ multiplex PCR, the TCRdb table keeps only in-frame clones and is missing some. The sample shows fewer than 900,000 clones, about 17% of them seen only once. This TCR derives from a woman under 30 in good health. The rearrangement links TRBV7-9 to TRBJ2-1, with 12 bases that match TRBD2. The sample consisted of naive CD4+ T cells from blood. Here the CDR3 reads CASSLGRLAGVDEQFF. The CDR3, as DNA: TGTGCCAGCAGCTTAGGGCGACTAGCGGGAGTAGATGAGCAGTTCTTC.